A selection of T cell receptor beta chains follows, all from one sample in a study of shared clonotypes between healthy human individuals. Method: immunoSEQ multiplex PCR; TCRdb's copy keeps in-frame clones and lacks some. The data show approximately 530,000 clones, about 96% seen once. Source material: naive CD4+ T cells sorted from blood. These receptor sequences come from a woman in her twenties or thirties in good health. Both conserved end residues are part of each CDR3. The order of the fields is CDR3 protein, CDR3 DNA, clone size, J gene, D gene, V gene. The D gene is left open where the match is weak. Not all rows give a size; the values are once, few, many and, for expanded clones, a class.

CDR3: CASSPQGSYEQYF
DNA: TGTGCCAGCTCACCACAGGGGAGCTACGAGCAGTACTTC
size: once
J: TRBJ2-7
D: NA
V: TRBV18

CDR3: CASTQRVGNQPQHF
DNA: TGTGCCAGCACCCAAAGGGTTGGCAATCAGCCCCAGCATTTT
size: NA
J: TRBJ1-5
D: NA
V: TRBV27

CDR3: CSAGASYEQYF
DNA: TGCAGTGCCGGGGCCTCCTACGAGCAGTACTTC
size: NA
J: TRBJ2-7
D: NA
V: TRBV20-1

CDR3: CASSSRLGGGYTF
DNA: TGTGCCAGCAGTAGCAGGCTCGGCGGGGGCTACACCTTC
size: NA
J: TRBJ1-2
D: NA
V: TRBV28

CDR3: CASSAEGSYNEQFF
DNA: TGTGCCAGCAGTGCGGAAGGCTCCTACAATGAGCAGTTCTTC
size: NA
J: TRBJ2-1
D: NA
V: TRBV6-4

CDR3: CSVLGLAGKSSYNEQFF
DNA: TGCAGCGTTCTTGGACTAGCGGGAAAAAGCTCCTACAATGAGCAGTTCTTC
size: NA
J: TRBJ2-1
D: TRBD2
V: TRBV29-1

CDR3: CASSHGQAASTDTQYF
DNA: TGCGCCAGCAGCCACGGACAGGCGGCAAGCACAGATACGCAGTATTTT
size: NA
J: TRBJ2-3
D: TRBD1
V: TRBV5-1

CDR3: CASSLGGATTDTQYF
DNA: TGTGCCAGCAGTTTAGGGGGGGCAACGACAGATACGCAGTATTTT
size: NA
J: TRBJ2-3
D: NA
V: TRBV27

CDR3: CASSRTTGTFSYNEQFF
DNA: TGTGCCAGCAGTCGCACAACCGGGACTTTCAGTTACAATGAGCAGTTCTTC
size: NA
J: TRBJ2-1
D: NA
V: TRBV27

CDR3: CASRKAGTEAYEQYF
DNA: TGTGCCAGCAGAAAAGCCGGGACAGAAGCCTACGAGCAGTACTTC
size: NA
J: TRBJ2-7
D: TRBD1
V: TRBV6-5

CDR3: CASGWFLRNTEAFF
DNA: TGTGCCAGCGGTTGGTTCCTTAGGAACACTGAAGCTTTCTTT
size: NA
J: TRBJ1-1
D: NA
V: TRBV28

CDR3: CASSFRGLQETQYF
DNA: TGTGCCAGCTCGTTCAGGGGCTTACAAGAGACCCAGTACTTC
size: NA
J: TRBJ2-5
D: NA
V: TRBV28

CDR3: CASTPTGGTEKLFF
DNA: TGTGCCAGCACCCCGACAGGGGGAACTGAAAAACTGTTTTTT
size: NA
J: TRBJ1-4
D: TRBD1
V: TRBV28

CDR3: CASRYPNQPQHF
DNA: TGTGCCAGTAGGTACCCTAATCAGCCCCAGCATTTT
size: once
J: TRBJ1-5
D: NA
V: TRBV19

CDR3: CATSREGTGTGGEQFF
DNA: TGTGCCACCAGCAGAGAGGGGACAGGGACTGGCGGTGAGCAGTTCTTC
size: once
J: TRBJ2-1
D: TRBD1
V: TRBV15

CDR3: CASSGQAVAGNTIYF
DNA: TGTGCCAGCAGCGGACAGGCAGTGGCTGGAAACACCATATATTTT
size: NA
J: TRBJ1-3
D: TRBD1
V: TRBV11-2

CDR3: CASSGPGEQYF
DNA: TGTGCCAGCAGTGGACCTGGGGAGCAGTACTTC
size: once
J: TRBJ2-7
D: NA
V: TRBV28

CDR3: CASGDLAKNIQYF
DNA: TGTGCCAGCGGTGACTTAGCCAAAAACATTCAGTACTTC
size: once
J: TRBJ2-4
D: NA
V: TRBV4-2

CDR3: CASSSRGANTGELFF
DNA: TGCGCCAGCAGCTCCAGGGGGGCGAACACCGGGGAGCTGTTTTTT
size: NA
J: TRBJ2-2
D: NA
V: TRBV5-1

CDR3: CGTGGYGYTF
DNA: TGTGGAACGGGGGGCTATGGCTACACCTTC
size: NA
J: TRBJ1-2
D: NA
V: TRBV28

CDR3: CASSFDPAGGYEQYF
DNA: TGTGCCAGCAGTTTCGACCCAGCGGGGGGCTACGAGCAGTACTTC
size: NA
J: TRBJ2-7
D: TRBD2
V: TRBV6-5

CDR3: CTSSPPRYTEAFF
DNA: TGCACCAGCAGTCCTCCCAGGTACACTGAAGCTTTCTTT
size: NA
J: TRBJ1-1
D: NA
V: TRBV1

CDR3: CASGQGNQPQHF
DNA: TGTGCCAGCGGACAGGGCAATCAGCCCCAGCATTTT
size: few
J: TRBJ1-5
D: TRBD1
V: TRBV18

CDR3: CASSLEVSIYEQYF
DNA: TGTGCCAGCAGCTTAGAGGTCTCGATCTACGAGCAGTACTTC
size: NA
J: TRBJ2-7
D: NA
V: TRBV7-2

CDR3: CASSYSGTSGEGAQFF
DNA: TGTGCCAGCAGTTACTCGGGGACTAGCGGCGAAGGGGCGCAGTTCTTC
size: NA
J: TRBJ2-1
D: TRBD2
V: TRBV6-5

CDR3: CASSLGLANEQFF
DNA: TGTGCCAGCAGCTTAGGGCTAGCCAATGAGCAGTTCTTC
size: NA
J: TRBJ2-1
D: NA
V: TRBV5-4

CDR3: CASSSLEGGGDDQPQHF
DNA: TGTGCCAGCAGCAGTTTGGAGGGAGGGGGCGACGATCAGCCCCAGCATTTT
size: NA
J: TRBJ1-5
D: TRBD1
V: TRBV14

CDR3: CASSYGSGRETQYF
DNA: TGTGCCAGCAGCTACGGTTCGGGGCGAGAGACCCAGTACTTC
size: NA
J: TRBJ2-5
D: NA
V: TRBV7-9

CDR3: CASSRGLPYEQYF
DNA: TGTGCCAGCAGTCGGGGCCTACCCTACGAGCAGTACTTC
size: NA
J: TRBJ2-7
D: NA
V: TRBV28

CDR3: CASSPQGANRQPQHF
DNA: TGTGCCAGCTCACCACAGGGGGCAAATAGACAGCCCCAGCATTTT
size: NA
J: TRBJ1-5
D: TRBD1
V: TRBV18

CDR3: CASSLVGGQKTGFF
DNA: TGTGCCAGCAGTCTCGTTGGCGGACAGAAGACCGGCTTCTTT
size: NA
J: TRBJ1-1
D: NA
V: TRBV28